This passage covers 27 T cell receptor beta chains from one sample sequenced in a study of blood T cell repertoires in COVID-19. The table came from immunoSEQ multiplex PCR; TCRdb's copy has only in-frame clones and leaves some out. The sample lists around 69,000 clones, 85% to 90% seen once, with 6.9% in the top ten. Sequencing was carried out using peripheral blood. The receptors originated from a man aged 45-60 years with active COVID-19.

V is TRBV18 and J is TRBJ2-5; 7 bases map to TRBD1. Germline CDR1 KGHSH, CDR2 LQKENI. The J segment lost 2 bases and the V segment lost 3 bases, leaving 0 bases of the junction unmatched. The length of the CDR3 is 13 residues. This chain's CDR3 is CASSPGQQETQYF. The CDR3, as DNA: TGTGCCAGCTCACCGGGACAGCAAGAGACCCAGTACTTC. Drawing the rest from reference TRBV18 and TRBJ2-5, the complete variable domain is NAGVMQNPRHLVRRRGQEARLRCSPMKGHSHVYWYRQLPEEGLKFMVYLQKENIIDESGMPKERFSAEFPKEGPSILRIQQVVRGDSAAYFCASSPGQQETQYFGPGTRLLVL.

The chain couples TRBV5-6 to TRBJ2-1; weak D call: TRBD2 (6 bases). V was cut by 0 bases and J by 4 bases, with 14 bases left in between. The germline CDR1 and CDR2 sequences are SGHDT and YYEEEE. The CDR3 loop spans 16 amino acids. DNA for the CDR3: TGTGCCAGCAGCTTGGGTCTAGCGTACTTATACAATGAGCAGTTCTTC. Its protein is CASSLGLAYLYNEQFF.

J is TRBJ1-1 and V is TRBV7-2; TRBD1 aligns across 8 bases. The germline V gene encodes CDR1 SGHTA and CDR2 FQGNSA. The CDR3 totals 14 residues. The V and J ends lost 4 bases and 4 bases, in that order; junction bases with no gene match: 5. In DNA, the CDR3 is TGTGCCAGCAGCTCCCGACAGGGGCCCACTGAAGCTTTCTTT. Translated, it gives CASSSRQGPTEAFF.

The chain carries TRBV19 and TRBJ2-3, with 7 bases identical to TRBD1. CDR3 size: 15 residues. Germline V gene lookup returns CDR1 LNHDA and CDR2 SQIVND (reference sequence). Trimming at V came to 5 bases and at J to 5 bases, leaving 10 bases not matched to a gene. The CDR3 coding sequence is TGTGCCAGTAGTGTGCGACAGGGTTGGTTAGATACGCAGTATTTT. Protein product: CASSVRQGWLDTQYF.

This clone was recorded only once. The chain employs TRBV5-5 and TRBJ2-1; 9 nucleotides align to TRBD2. CDR3 length: 16 residues. The V segment lost 3 bases and the J segment 4 bases; nucleotides outside the gene matches: 8. Germline lookup yields CDR1 SGHKS and CDR2 YYEKEE (reference sequence). The DNA for the CDR3 is TGTGCCAGCAGCTCGATGACTAGCGGACTGTACAATGAGCAGTTCTTC. As protein: CASSSMTSGLYNEQFF. The full variable domain, its missing parts supplied by reference TRBV5-5 and TRBJ2-1, is DAGVTQSPTHLIKTRGQQVTLRCSPISGHKSVSWYQQVLGQGPQFIFQYYEKEERGRGNFPDRFSARQFPNYSSELNVNALLLGDSALYLCASSSMTSGLYNEQFFGPGTRLTVL.

The chain uses TRBV29-1 and TRBJ1-1; 8 bases are shared with TRBD1. V was pared by 6 bases and J by 8 bases, with 11 bases of the junction left unmatched. This CDR3 is 13 amino acids long. Germline V gene data show CDR1 as SQVTM and CDR2 as ANQGSEA. Here the CDR3 DNA reads TGCAGCGTGGGAGACAGGGGAGACCGCGAAGCTTTCTTT. Translating it yields CSVGDRGDREAFF. Drawing the rest from reference TRBV29-1 and TRBJ1-1, the complete variable domain is SAVISQKPSRDICQRGTSLTIQCQVDSQVTMMFWYRQQPGQSLTLIATANQGSEATYESGFVIDKFPISRPNLTFSTLTVSNMSPEDSSIYLCSVGDRGDREAFFGQGTRLTVV.

The chain uses TRBV6-6 and TRBJ1-1; D not resolved. Trimming removed 6 bases from V and 10 bases from J, with 9 bases in between. The CDR3 has 10 amino acids. Germline-derived CDR1 and CDR2 are MNHNY and SVGAGI (reference sequence). The CDR3, as DNA: TGTGCCAGCAGAACCCTAGTAGCTTTCTTT. Protein: CASRTLVAFF.

The CDR3: CASNPGTGGGGYTF. Written as DNA, the CDR3 is TGTGCCAGCAACCCAGGGACAGGGGGTGGTGGCTACACCTTC. V and J are TRBV6-5 and TRBJ1-2; TRBD1 agrees at 11 bases. J was trimmed by 7 bases and V by 7 bases; bases with no gene match: 8. The V gene's germline CDR1 is MNHEY and CDR2 SVGAGI. The CDR3 length is 14 residues.

The chain couples TRBV5-6 to TRBJ1-1; D is perhaps TRBD1 (5 bases). Deletions cut 4 bases from V and 1 base from J, with 26 bases between. Germline-derived CDR1 and CDR2 are SGHDT and YYEEEE. This CDR3 is 19 amino acids long. CDR3: CASSAGQTQGGHWNTEAFF. CDR3 sequence (DNA): TGTGCCAGCAGCGCAGGACAAACTCAAGGCGGACACTGGAACACTGAAGCTTTCTTT. Together with reference TRBV5-6 and TRBJ1-1, the CDR3 gives the full variable domain: DAGVTQSPTHLIKTRGQQVTLRCSPKSGHDTVSWYQQALGQGPQFIFQYYEEEERQRGNFPDRFSGHQFPNYSSELNVNALLLGDSALYLCASSAGQTQGGHWNTEAFFGQGTRLTVV.

The genes are TRBV9 and TRBJ2-1, with TRBD1 identical over 7 bases. The germline V gene has CDR1 SGDLS and CDR2 YYNGEE. V shed 2 bases, J shed 7 bases, and the junction held 6 bases outside the gene matches. The CDR3 runs to 14 residues. The CDR3 DNA follows: TGTGCCAGCAGCGTCCTCGGGACAGAGAATGAGCAGTTCTTC. It specifies CASSVLGTENEQFF.

The chain has TRBV30 and TRBJ2-7; the D gene is possibly TRBD1 (5 bases). The CDR3 loop spans 13 amino acids. The V gene's germline CDR1 is GTSNPN and CDR2 SVGIG (reference sequence). The V end lost 6 bases, the J end lost 1 base, and 13 bases lay between the germline ends. The CDR3 nucleotides are TGTGCCTGTAACAAGGGGCCTTCCTACGAGCAGTACGTC. Amino acids: CACNKGPSYEQYV.

The gene calls are TRBV7-8 and TRBJ1-2; D unresolved. CDR3 length: 12 residues. V was trimmed by 3 bases and J by 8 bases, leaving 10 bases between them. Germline V gene sequence: CDR1 SGHVS, CDR2 FQNEAQ. In nucleotides, the CDR3 is TGTGCCAGCAGCTTCGCAGGTATCGGCTACACCTTC. The encoded protein is CASSFAGIGYTF.

The V gene is TRBV7-9, the J gene TRBJ1-5; D remains ambiguous. V was pared by 5 bases and J by 5 bases, with 10 bases between. The germline CDR1 and CDR2 sequences are SEHNR and FQNEAQ (reference sequence). This CDR3 region has 13 residues. The CDR3 region has the DNA TGTGCCAGCAGCCCGGGGTTGTATCAGCCCCAGCATTTT. Its translation is CASSPGLYQPQHF.

Here the CDR3 reads CATSRDRASGRFNNEQFF. In DNA, the CDR3 is TGTGCCACCAGCAGAGATAGGGCTAGCGGGAGGTTCAACAATGAGCAGTTCTTC. The chain carries TRBV15 and TRBJ2-1; TRBD2 agrees at 11 bases. V lost 0 bases to trimming and J lost 5 bases; unmatched junction nucleotides: 9. The CDR3 extends over 18 amino acids. Germline CDR1 LNHNV, CDR2 YYDKDF (reference sequence). Variable domain in full (rest from reference TRBV15 and TRBJ2-1): DAMVIQNPRYQVTQFGKPVTLSCSQTLNHNVMYWYQQKSSQAPKLLFHYYDKDFNNEADTPDNFQSRRPNTSFCFLDIRSPGLGDTAMYLCATSRDRASGRFNNEQFFGPGTRLTVL.

The chain combines TRBV7-8 with TRBJ1-2, with D possibly being TRBD1 (6 bases). Per the germline V gene, CDR1 is SGHVS and CDR2 is FQNEAQ. The CDR3 has 16 residues. Trimming took 2 bases from V and 4 from J, leaving 17 bases between them. CDR3 in amino acids: CASSLRWARGGYGYTF. CDR3 nucleotides: TGTGCCAGCAGCTTACGATGGGCCAGGGGCGGCTATGGCTACACCTTC.

This chain uses TRBV6-4 with TRBJ2-3, with 12 bases that match TRBD2. The CDR3 sequence is 16 residues long. The trim removed 4 bases at V and 4 bases at J, leaving 6 bases unmatched. Germline V lookup: CDR1 MRHNA, CDR2 SNTAGT. CDR3 loop: CASSASTSGSADTQYF. The CDR3 DNA reads as TGTGCCAGCAGTGCTTCGACTAGCGGGAGTGCAGATACGCAGTATTTT.

Remarks on this clone: This CDR3 is also generated by other DNA sequences in the sample. This chain joins TRBV11-2 and TRBJ2-1; weak D call: TRBD2 (6 bases). There are 15 residues in the CDR3. Trimming left V 1 base short and J 4 bases short, with 11 bases between. Looked up from germline, CDR1 is SGHAT and CDR2 is FQNNGV. CDR3 coding DNA: TGTGCCAGCAGCTTAGTGCGGGGCCCTTACAATGAGCAGTTCTTC. It encodes CASSLVRGPYNEQFF.

The CDR3 DNA reads as TGTGCCAGCAGCCCCGGGACTAGTTCCTACAATGAGCAGTTCTTC. Encoded protein: CASSPGTSSYNEQFF. The chain carries TRBV5-4 and TRBJ2-1; 8 bases map to TRBD2. CDR3 length: 15 amino acids. The germline gives CDR1 SGHNT, CDR2 YYREEE (reference sequence). The V segment lost 4 bases and the J segment 1 base; nucleotides outside the gene matches: 4.

The CDR3 coding sequence is TGTGCCAGCAGCTCCGGGACAGGGGGCATCGGGGACTATGGCTACACCTTC. Amino acids: CASSSGTGGIGDYGYTF. The chain carries TRBV14 and TRBJ1-2, with 12 bases matching TRBD1. Unmatched junction bases numbered 10, after V lost 5 bases and J lost 3 bases. Germline V gene sequence: CDR1 SGHDN, CDR2 FVKESK. There are 17 residues in the CDR3.

The rearrangement links TRBV6-4 to TRBJ1-1, with a possible D match to TRBD1 (6 bases). V was shortened by 5 bases and J by 5 bases, with 12 bases between the two germline ends. The CDR3 spans 13 residues. In germline, CDR1 is MRHNA, CDR2 SNTAGT. Here the CDR3 reads CASSRTVGTEAFF. DNA of the CDR3: TGTGCCAGCAGTCGGACAGTGGGGACTGAAGCTTTCTTT.

CDR3 region: CASSLKGPPGRYEQYV. CDR3 sequence (DNA): TGTGCCAGCAGCTTAAAGGGCCCCCCGGGAAGATACGAGCAGTACGTC. The V call is TRBV21-1, the J call TRBJ2-7; the table's TRBD2 call for D was not verified on the DNA. TRBV21-1 is a pseudogene locus. The CDR3 length is 16 residues.

The rearrangement joins TRBV30 to TRBJ2-1, with TRBD2 identical over 13 bases. This CDR3 region has 17 residues. V dropped 5 bases and J dropped 7; count of bases not matched to a gene: 14. Germline lookup yields CDR1 GTSNPN and CDR2 SVGIG (reference sequence). In DNA, the CDR3 is TGTGCCTGGGAGTGGGAGCGGACTAGCGGGAGTCTAAATGAGCAGTTCTTC. Protein sequence: CAWEWERTSGSLNEQFF.

The table lists this clone with a count of one. The genes are TRBV6-6 and TRBJ2-1; D uncertain. The length of the CDR3 is 18 residues. Germline V gene sequence: CDR1 MNHNY, CDR2 SVGAGI (reference sequence). V lost 5 bases, J lost 0 bases, and 20 bases lay in between. The DNA of the CDR3 is TGTGCCAGCAGTCCACCCCTGACTTCTCTTAGCTCCTACAATGAGCAGTTCTTC. Encoded protein: CASSPPLTSLSSYNEQFF.

This chain links TRBV7-9 with TRBJ2-5, with TRBD2 identical over 8 bases. CDR3 size: 15 residues. Looked up from germline, CDR1 is SEHNR and CDR2 is FQNEAQ (reference sequence). With V trimmed by 3 bases and J by 1 base, 4 bases remained unmatched. CDR3 in DNA: TGTGCCAGCAGCTTGGGCGGGGGGCTCCAAGAGACCCAGTACTTC. It yields the protein CASSLGGGLQETQYF.

The rearrangement joins TRBV12-5 to TRBJ2-1; the match to TRBD2 covers 10 bases. The CDR3 runs to 15 residues. V was pared by 6 bases and J by 9 bases, with 11 bases of the junction left unmatched. Germline V lookup: CDR1 LGHNT, CDR2 FRNRAP. In DNA form, the CDR3 reads TGTGCTAGTGGATTCAAAGCGGGAGGGTCCGCTGAGCAGTTCTTC. Translation: CASGFKAGGSAEQFF.

This clone was counted a few times. This chain connects TRBV10-2 to TRBJ1-6; TRBD1 matches 9 bases. The CDR3 loop spans 17 amino acids. Germline-derived CDR1 and CDR2 are WSHSY and SAAADI. After removal of 0 bases from V and 9 bases from J, the junction contained 9 bases not matched to a gene. The CDR3 DNA is TGCGCCAGCAGTGAGTCGAATAGGAGACAGGGGGTTTCACCCCTCCACTTT. Translated: CASSESNRRQGVSPLHF.

This chain uses TRBV6-1 with TRBJ2-7; tentatively, D is TRBD1 (5 bases). CDR3 length equals 15 residues. Germline V gene data show CDR1 as MNHNS and CDR2 as SASEGT. CDR3 in amino acids: CASREGVETDYEQYV. CDR3 bases: TGTGCCAGCAGGGAAGGAGTCGAGACAGACTACGAGCAGTACGTC.